The 17 T cell receptor beta chains below come from one sample, sequenced in a study of radiation and T cells in renal cell carcinoma. Time point specified: blood 2 weeks post-SBRT. Noted treatment: 15 Gy SBRT to primary tumor, nephrectomy 4 weeks later. Sequencing was performed with immunoSEQ multiplex PCR; in TCRdb, only in-frame clones are kept and a portion is missing. Among 150,000 to 180,000 clones, approximately 90% were seen once, and the ten largest hold 10% to 15%. This specimen was blood, taken from a patient whose treatment included radiotherapy and nephrectomy. These receptors were taken from a woman aged 50 to 60 with renal cell carcinoma.

The gene calls are TRBV5-6 and TRBJ2-3; TRBD2 agrees at 8 bases. Germline CDR1 is SGHDT and CDR2 is YYEEEE. Trimming cost V 0 bases and J 4 bases; bases outside gene matches: 7. This CDR3 spans 16 amino acids. CDR3 in DNA: TGTGCCAGCAGCTTGGCCGGGGGGGCCTACGCAGATACGCAGTATTTT. As protein: CASSLAGGAYADTQYF.

This clone was recorded once. The V call is TRBV6-5, the J call TRBJ1-5; perhaps TRBD1 as D (5 bases). Germline loops: CDR1 MNHEY, CDR2 SVGAGI. The germline V and J ends were trimmed by 6 bases and 2 bases, with 14 bases remaining between them. The CDR3 loop spans 15 amino acids. CDR3 nucleotides: TGTGCCAGCAGCCCTGCCGGGGCCGGCAATCAGCCCCAGCATTTT. This gives the protein CASSPAGAGNQPQHF.

This rearrangement joins TRBV19 to TRBJ2-7; 12 nucleotides match TRBD1. The germline gives CDR1 LNHDA, CDR2 SQIVND (reference sequence). Trimming at V came to 5 bases and at J to 5 bases, leaving 13 bases not matched to a gene. This CDR3 has 17 residues. The CDR3 region has the DNA TGTGCCAGTAGTCCAGGGACAGGGGGCGTGTTCGTCGACGAGCAGTACTTC. It specifies CASSPGTGGVFVDEQYF.

The chain couples TRBV11-1 to TRBJ1-1, with unresolved D. Germline V gene data show CDR1 as SGHAT and CDR2 as FQDESV (reference sequence). With 3 bases removed from V and 3 bases from J, the gap between germline ends came to 8 bases. CDR3 length: 13 residues. The CDR3 sequence: CASSFSSDTEAFF. The CDR3 DNA reads TGTGCCAGCAGCTTCAGTTCGGACACTGAAGCTTTCTTT.

The chain employs TRBV19 and TRBJ2-2, with D perhaps matching TRBD1 (6 bases). The CDR3 extends over 14 amino acids. Trimming took 4 bases from V and 3 from J, leaving 9 bases between them. Germline V gene lookup returns CDR1 LNHDA and CDR2 SQIVND (reference sequence). This CDR3 reads CASSNREHTGELFF. In DNA form, the CDR3 reads TGTGCCAGTAGTAACAGGGAACACACCGGGGAGCTGTTTTTT.

V is TRBV29-1 and J is TRBJ2-2, with 8 bases matching TRBD1. The junction had 7 bases not matched to a gene; V was cut back by 3 bases and J by 4 bases. Germline V gives CDR1 SQVTM, CDR2 ANQGSEA. The CDR3 covers 15 residues. CDR3 sequence: CSVETGAGRTGELFF. CDR3 DNA: TGCAGCGTTGAGACAGGGGCAGGACGCACCGGGGAGCTGTTTTTT.

The rearrangement joins TRBV6-1 to TRBJ1-3, with TRBD1 as a possible D gene (5 bases). Germline V lookup: CDR1 MNHNS, CDR2 SASEGT. This CDR3 region has 16 residues. Trimming pared 4 bases from V and 0 bases from J, leaving 13 bases between. CDR3 residues: CASSVGGGGSGNTIYF. Here the CDR3 DNA reads TGTGCCAGCAGTGTTGGTGGGGGGGGCTCTGGAAACACCATATATTTT.

The rearrangement uses TRBV9 and TRBJ2-7, with unresolved D. The germline V and J ends were trimmed by 3 bases and 5 bases, with 9 bases remaining between them. This CDR3 has 12 residues. The germline CDR1 and CDR2 sequences are SGDLS and YYNGEE. CDR3 protein: CASSATFHEQYF. The CDR3 region has the DNA TGTGCCAGCAGCGCAACCTTTCACGAGCAGTACTTC. The variable domain in full, completed from reference TRBV9 and TRBJ2-7, reads DSGVTQTPKHLITATGQRVTLRCSPRSGDLSVYWYQQSLDQGLQFLIQYYNGEERAKGNILERFSAQQFPDLHSELNLSSLELGDSALYFCASSATFHEQYFGPGTRLTVT.

The chain combines TRBV4-2 with TRBJ2-7, with D possibly called TRBD1 or TRBD2 (6 bases each). The CDR3 extends over 16 amino acids. Germline V gene lookup returns CDR1 LGHNA and CDR2 YNFKEQ. V was cut by 3 bases and J by 3 bases, with 18 bases left in between. DNA for the CDR3: TGTGCCAGCAGCCACCCCGAGGGGGGTGGGAACTACGAGCAGTACTTC. Its protein product is CASSHPEGGGNYEQYF.

The V and J genes are TRBV5-1 and TRBJ2-2; D not resolved. The CDR3 has 17 amino acids. Trimming took off 7 bases at V and 0 bases at J, with 19 bases between the two ends. Germline V gene lookup returns CDR1 SGHRS and CDR2 YFSETQ. CDR3 sequence (DNA): TGCGCCAGCCGGATAATTCCGACTGGATCGAACACCGGGGAGCTGTTTTTT. It encodes CASRIIPTGSNTGELFF.

About this clone itself: Sequence at one end of the junction differs from germline and may be a read error. V and J are TRBV7-7 and TRBJ2-5, with D perhaps matching TRBD1 (5 bases). The CDR3 has 17 residues. Germline V CDR1 and CDR2: SSHAT, FNYEAQ (reference sequence). CDR3 sequence (DNA): TGTGCTAGCAGCTTAGGTTGGGGCGGAATGATTCAAGAGACCCAGTACTTC. Translation gives CASSLGWGGMIQETQYF.

CDR3 nucleotides: TGTGCCAGCAGCTTCCTAGCGGGGGGAGCTGAGACCCAGTACTTC. Translation: CASSFLAGGAETQYF. The chain is built from TRBV7-9 and TRBJ2-5; TRBD2 matches at 11 bases. Looked up from germline, CDR1 is SEHNR and CDR2 is FQNEAQ (reference sequence). This CDR3 has 15 residues. Germline trimming cut 3 bases from V and 5 bases from J; bases unmatched to any gene: 5.

The chain carries TRBV25-1 and TRBJ2-1; unclear D gene. Trimming removed 6 bases from V and 7 bases from J, with 22 bases in between. CDR1 is MGHDK and CDR2 is SYGVNS in the germline V gene. The CDR3 covers 16 residues. The CDR3, as DNA: TGTGCCAGCAGATCTCACCACGATAGTGCCGGGAATGAGCAGTTCTTC. It yields the protein CASRSHHDSAGNEQFF.

This rearrangement joins TRBV7-9 to TRBJ1-6; tentatively, D is TRBD1 (6 bases). Germline CDR1 is SEHNR and CDR2 is FQNEAQ (reference sequence). V lost 5 bases and J 9 bases, leaving 17 bases between the germline ends. This CDR3 has 15 amino acids. Written as DNA, the CDR3 is TGTGCCAGCAGCAATGCATGGGGGGCCCCTTCACCCCTCCACTTT. It translates to CASSNAWGAPSPLHF.

CDR3 loop: CASSVEGGTATDTQYF. CDR3 coding DNA: TGTGCCAGCAGCGTAGAGGGGGGGACAGCCACAGATACGCAGTATTTT. The chain combines TRBV9 with TRBJ2-3; D assignment may be TRBD1 or TRBD2 (7 bases each). V was clipped by 0 bases and J by 2 bases, with 13 bases between them. The CDR3 extends over 16 amino acids. In germline, CDR1 is SGDLS, CDR2 YYNGEE.

The rearrangement uses TRBV19 and TRBJ1-2; D not resolved. V lost 4 bases, J lost 4 bases, and 7 bases lay in between. The germline V gene has CDR1 LNHDA and CDR2 SQIVND (reference sequence). There are 12 residues in the CDR3. The CDR3 protein is CASSTGGYGYTF. CDR3 nucleotides: TGTGCCAGTAGTACGGGAGGCTATGGCTACACCTTC.

The chain links TRBV11-1 to TRBJ1-2, with a possible D match to TRBD1 (6 bases). Trimming stripped 7 bases from V and 0 bases from J, with 15 bases between. The CDR3 is 15 residues long. The germline gives CDR1 SGHAT, CDR2 FQDESV (reference sequence). CDR3 DNA sequence: TGTGCCAGCACCACCTCAACAGGGACTAACTATGGCTACACCTTC. Translation gives CASTTSTGTNYGYTF.